Below, 10 T cell receptor beta chains from the same sample are listed, as sequenced in a study of Graves' ophthalmopathy and Graves' hyperthyroidism (dated by TCRdb to 2016 to 2018). The instrument given in TCRdb is Illumina HiSeq 2000. For repertoire sequencing, TCR beta CDR3 regions were amplified from RNA transcripts. HTBI primers and the Qiagen OneStep RT-PCR kit were used in a first-round RT-PCR, which was followed by a second-round multiplex PCR, size selection and purification. TCRdb reprocessed the public reads (quality trimming at Q25 with fastp, clone calling with MiXCR) and kept in-frame beta chains. Rows with a matching CDR3 protein are joined into one entry that keeps the most common DNA and genes. The sample data list 450,000 or so distinct CDR3 sequences, and over 13% of these were observed just once. Of the sample, more than 8.5% falls within the top ten clones. Sequenced sample: blood. The receptor source for this set is a woman between 25 and 40 years old with Graves' ophthalmopathy. Donor details come from another sample of the same person, matched by shared clones.

With respect to this clonotype: A much larger clone lies one base from this, so it may be a read error. The chain recombines TRBV20-1 with TRBJ2-7; 11 bases map to TRBD2. Germline loops: CDR1 DFQATT, CDR2 SNEGSKA (reference sequence). CDR3 length equals 14 residues. As DNA, the CDR3 is TGCAGTGCTAGAGGACTAGCGGGAAACTACGAGCAGGACTTC. This codes for CSARGLAGNYEQDF.

This clonotype was counted at least ten times. This chain links TRBV5-1 with TRBJ2-2; possible D gene TRBD1, 6 bases. CDR1 and CDR2 from the germline V gene are SGHRS and YFSETQ. Trimming cost V 4 bases and J 2 bases, with 15 bases left between them. The CDR3 is 16 residues long. The CDR3 spells CASSIRTGTNTGELFF. The DNA for the CDR3 is TGCGCCAGCAGCATAAGGACGGGGACAAACACCGGGGAGCTGTTTTTT.

This clonotype was picked up many times. This chain uses TRBV27 with TRBJ1-1; D not certain. CDR1 is MNHEY, CDR2 SMNVEV, per germline (reference sequence). The CDR3 length is 13 residues. V lost 2 bases to trimming and J lost 7 bases, with 11 bases between them. The CDR3 is CASSLNRAFEAFF. The CDR3, as DNA: TGTGCCAGCAGTTTAAATCGTGCTTTTGAAGCTTTCTTT.

This clonotype showed up many times. V usage is TRBV6-1 and J usage is TRBJ2-5; D is ambiguous. The CDR3 runs to 14 residues. Germline assignment: CDR1 MNHNS and CDR2 SASEGT. Deletions cut 1 base from V and 2 bases from J, with 8 bases between. CDR3 sequence reads: CASSEVTVQETQYF. The CDR3 nucleotides are TGTGCCAGCAGTGAAGTAACGGTGCAAGAGACCCAGTACTTC.

The V call is TRBV6-2 or TRBV6-3, the J call TRBJ2-2, with 7 bases matching TRBD2. The CDR3 is made up of 19 amino acids. Trimming took 0 bases from V and 5 from J; bases not matched to a gene: 15. CDR1 is MNHEY, CDR2 SVGEGT, per germline. The CDR3 bases are TGTGCCAGCAGTTACTCGACGAAAGAGCGGGAAGCCGAAACCGGGGAGCTGTTTTTT. Translated: CASSYSTKEREAETGELFF.

This clonotype occurred many times. This chain connects TRBV13 to TRBJ2-7, with D maybe TRBD2 (6 bases). CDR3 size: 14 residues. Germline V gene data show CDR1 as PRHDT and CDR2 as FYEKMQ (reference sequence). V gave up 5 bases and J gave up 5 bases, with 16 bases separating them. CDR3 bases: TGTGCCAGCAGCCCGGAGGGGAGCCGGAACGAGCAGTACTTC. The encoded protein is CASSPEGSRNEQYF. Looking up the rest from reference TRBV13 and TRBJ2-7 gives the full variable domain: AAGVIQSPRHLIKEKRETATLKCYPIPRHDTVYWYQQGPGQDPQFLISFYEKMQSDKGSIPDRFSAQQFSDYHSELNMSSLELGDSALYFCASSPEGSRNEQYFGPGTRLTVT.

The sample holds many counts of this clonotype. This chain connects TRBV20-1 to TRBJ2-2, with 8 bases matching TRBD1. Trimming cost V 2 bases and J 1 base; bases outside gene matches: 6. The length of the CDR3 is 16 residues. CDR1 DFQATT and CDR2 SNEGSKA come from the germline V gene (reference sequence). This CDR3 is CSARPDGTGNTGELFF. Here the CDR3 DNA reads TGCAGTGCTAGACCCGACGGGACAGGGAACACCGGGGAGCTGTTTTTT.

This clonotype came up a few times. The rearrangement links TRBV7-2 to TRBJ2-7; TRBD2 is a possible D gene (6 bases). The CDR3 contains 15 residues. Germline lookup yields CDR1 SGHTA and CDR2 FQGNSA. V gave up 3 bases and J gave up 0 bases, with 12 bases separating them. CDR3 bases: TGTGCCAGCAGCTTGGTCGCTAGCGCCTCCTACGAGCAGTACTTC. It specifies CASSLVASASYEQYF.

This clonotype was detected many times. The chain has TRBV10-3 and TRBJ1-5; weak D call: TRBD1 (6 bases). V was clipped by 3 bases and J by 2 bases, with 11 bases between them. The CDR3 is 15 amino acids. Germline V gene sequence: CDR1 ENHRY, CDR2 SYGVKD. The CDR3 DNA sequence: TGTGCCATCAGTGACCGCAGGGGTGGCAATCAGCCCCAGCATTTT. This gives the protein CAISDRRGGNQPQHF.

CDR3 DNA: TGTGCCAGCAGTTCGGACAGGGACAGGAGTAACGAGCAGTACTTC. This translates into CASSSDRDRSNEQYF. This chain uses TRBV28 with TRBJ2-7, with TRBD1 matching 8 bases. Trimming took 4 bases from V and 5 from J; bases not matched to a gene: 10. Germline V gene sequence: CDR1 MDHEN, CDR2 SYDVKM. The CDR3 spans 15 residues.